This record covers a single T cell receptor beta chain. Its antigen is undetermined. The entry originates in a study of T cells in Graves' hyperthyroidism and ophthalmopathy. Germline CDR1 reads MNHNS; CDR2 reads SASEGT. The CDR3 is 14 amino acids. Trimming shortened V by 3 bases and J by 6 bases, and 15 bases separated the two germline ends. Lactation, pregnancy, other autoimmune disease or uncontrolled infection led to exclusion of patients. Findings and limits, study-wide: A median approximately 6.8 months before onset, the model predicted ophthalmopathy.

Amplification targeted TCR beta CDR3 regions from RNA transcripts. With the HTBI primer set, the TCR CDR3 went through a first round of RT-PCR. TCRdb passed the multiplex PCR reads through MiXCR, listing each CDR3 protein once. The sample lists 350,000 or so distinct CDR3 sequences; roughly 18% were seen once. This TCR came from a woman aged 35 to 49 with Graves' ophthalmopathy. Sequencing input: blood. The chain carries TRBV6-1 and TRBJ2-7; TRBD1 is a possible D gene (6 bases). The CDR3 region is CASSDLSTGSEQYF. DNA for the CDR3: TGTGCCAGCAGTGACCTGTCAACAGGGAGCGAGCAGTACTTC.